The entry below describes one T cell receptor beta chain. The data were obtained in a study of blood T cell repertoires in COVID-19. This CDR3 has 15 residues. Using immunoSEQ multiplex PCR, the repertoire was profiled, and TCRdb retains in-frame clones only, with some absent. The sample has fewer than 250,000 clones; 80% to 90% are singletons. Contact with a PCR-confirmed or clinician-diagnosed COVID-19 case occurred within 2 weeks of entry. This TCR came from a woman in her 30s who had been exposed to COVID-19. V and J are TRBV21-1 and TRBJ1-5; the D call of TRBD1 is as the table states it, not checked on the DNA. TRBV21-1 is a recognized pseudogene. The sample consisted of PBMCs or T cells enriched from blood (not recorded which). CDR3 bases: TGTGCCAGCAGCAACCTCAGGGTGGCGCATCAGCCCCAGCATTTT. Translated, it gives CASSNLRVAHQPQHF.